Listed here are 30 T cell receptor beta chains from one sample, sequenced in a study of T cells in localized non-small cell lung cancer. The data were produced by immunoSEQ multiplex PCR, yet TCRdb's version contains in-frame clones alone and is incomplete. Among fewer than 40,000 clones listed, about nine tenths were seen once. This material consisted of peripheral blood mononuclear cells, taken before any cancer treatment. The receptors stem from a man between 40 and 70 years old with stage III lung adenocarcinoma.

For the CDR3, the DNA is TGTGCCACCAGCGGCCGCTGGGGGGGCATAGGCAATCAGCCCCAGCATTTT. Its translation: CATSGRWGGIGNQPQHF. The gene calls are TRBV15 and TRBJ1-5, with D tentatively TRBD1 (6 bases). The CDR3 is 17 residues long. CDR1 LNHNV and CDR2 YYDKDF come from the germline V gene (reference sequence). V shed 5 bases and J shed 2 bases, with 19 bases lying between them.

V gene TRBV6-5 combines with J gene TRBJ2-7; TRBD1 matches 9 bases. The CDR3 is 14 residues long. V was pared by 2 bases and J by 7 bases, with 6 bases of the junction left unmatched. Germline CDR1 MNHEY, CDR2 SVGAGI. The CDR3 bases are TGTGCCAGCAGTTACCTACAGGGGGCATGGGAGCAGTACTTC. It translates to CASSYLQGAWEQYF.

This chain joins TRBV6-5 and TRBJ2-7; D is ambiguous. V was clipped by 7 bases and J by 3 bases, with 16 bases between them. The CDR3 is 14 residues long. Germline CDR1 is MNHEY and CDR2 is SVGAGI. CDR3 DNA: TGTGCCAGCACCATGACCGGAGACGGCTACGAGCAGTACTTC. Protein sequence: CASTMTGDGYEQYF.

The V and J genes are TRBV28 and TRBJ2-5; D ambiguous. The CDR3 is 15 residues long. Germline V gene lookup returns CDR1 MDHEN and CDR2 SYDVKM. V gave up 7 bases and J gave up 2 bases, with 17 bases separating them. The CDR3 sequence is CASILRPSSQETQYF. CDR3 DNA: TGTGCCAGCATTTTGCGACCCTCCTCACAAGAGACCCAGTACTTC.

This clone was counted only a few times. A much bigger clone sits one base away, suggesting this may be a read error. This specimen includes other DNA sequences encoding the same CDR3. This sequence joins TRBV5-6 and TRBJ2-5, with 8 bases aligning to TRBD2. The J segment lost 5 bases and the V segment lost 0 bases, leaving 6 bases of the junction unmatched. This CDR3 region has 15 residues. Germline CDR1 reads SGHDT; CDR2 reads YYEEEE. CDR3 amino acids: CASSLVAGGGETQYF. The CDR3 bases are TGTGCCAGCAGCTTGGTCGCGGGGGGCGGGGAGACCCAGTACTTC.

The J gene is TRBJ1-1, the V gene TRBV6-1; tentative D call: TRBD1 (5 bases). The CDR3 runs to 15 residues. Trimming removed 3 bases at V and 0 bases at J, with 11 bases between. Germline values: CDR1 MNHNS, CDR2 SASEGT. The chain's CDR3 is CASSEMGRLNTEAFF. The CDR3, as DNA: TGTGCCAGCAGTGAGATGGGACGGCTGAACACTGAAGCTTTCTTT.

The rearrangement uses TRBV19 and TRBJ2-5; D remains unclear. Germline V gene lookup returns CDR1 LNHDA and CDR2 SQIVND (reference sequence). V gave up 2 bases and J gave up 0 bases, with 10 bases separating them. CDR3 length: 15 residues. The CDR3 DNA sequence: TGTGCCAGTAGTATACCAGCGCAGAACCAAGAGACCCAGTACTTC. Translating it yields CASSIPAQNQETQYF. The full variable domain, its missing parts supplied by reference TRBV19 and TRBJ2-5, is DGGITQSPKYLFRKEGQNVTLSCEQNLNHDAMYWYRQDPGQGLRLIYYSQIVNDFQKGDIAEGYSVSREKKESFPLTVTSAQKNPTAFYLCASSIPAQNQETQYFGPGTRLLVL.

The chain couples TRBV30 to TRBJ1-6, with 9 bases identical to TRBD1. This CDR3 region has 15 residues. The germline V gene encodes CDR1 GTSNPN and CDR2 SVGIG (reference sequence). Trimming cost V 4 bases and J 11 bases; bases outside gene matches: 12. The CDR3 loop is CAWNNPGQGSPPLHF. The CDR3 DNA sequence: TGTGCCTGGAATAATCCGGGACAGGGTAGTCCACCCCTCCACTTT.

This clone has only one observation. The rearrangement uses TRBV18 and TRBJ1-2, with D tentatively TRBD1 (5 bases). The V gene lost 3 bases and the J gene lost 6 bases, with 11 bases spanning the gap. The CDR3 has 13 residues. In germline, CDR1 is KGHSH, CDR2 LQKENI. The CDR3, as DNA: TGTGCCAGCTCACCGACAGAAAATCATGGCTACACCTTC. Its translation: CASSPTENHGYTF.

The rearrangement uses TRBV9 and TRBJ2-3; 7 bases fit TRBD2. The V and J ends lost 2 bases and 5 bases, in that order; junction bases with no gene match: 11. The CDR3 is made up of 16 amino acids. The germline V gene encodes CDR1 SGDLS and CDR2 YYNGEE. The CDR3 DNA sequence: TGTGCCAGCAGCGTCGATTATGGGGGGGTCGGAGATACGCAGTATTTT. Encoded protein: CASSVDYGGVGDTQYF.

This clone was recorded only once. The chain combines TRBV7-3 with TRBJ2-5; D gene uncertain. Germline V gene sequence: CDR1 SGHTA, CDR2 FQGTGA. The CDR3 is 14 amino acids. V was trimmed by 5 bases and J by 3 bases, leaving 13 bases between them. CDR3 DNA: TGTGCCAGCAGCCAAGGGCGGCTCGAAGAGACCCAGTACTTC. It translates to CASSQGRLEETQYF. Combining the CDR3 with reference TRBV7-3 and TRBJ2-5 gives the whole variable domain GAGVSQTPSNKVTEKGKYVELRCDPISGHTALYWYRQSLGQGPEFLIYFQGTGAADDSGLPNDRFFAVRPEGSVSTLKIQRTERGDSAVYLCASSQGRLEETQYFGPGTRLLVL.

The genes are TRBV2 and TRBJ2-7; TRBD1 might be the D (6 bases). The V gene's germline CDR1 is SNHLY and CDR2 FYNNEI. Trimming stripped 6 bases from V and 3 bases from J, with 15 bases between. The CDR3 contains 14 residues. The CDR3, as DNA: TGTGCCAGCAGGGGCCAGGGGACGGTCTACGAGCAGTACTTC. As protein: CASRGQGTVYEQYF.

The rearrangement links TRBV4-2 to TRBJ2-5; 9 bases map to TRBD1. With 1 base clipped from V and 0 bases from J, the junction kept 0 bases outside the gene matches. The CDR3 runs 15 residues. Per the germline V gene, CDR1 is LGHNA and CDR2 is YNFKEQ. DNA of the CDR3: TGTGCCAGCAGCCAAGGGGACAGGGACCAAGAGACCCAGTACTTC. Its protein is CASSQGDRDQETQYF.

V and J are TRBV7-8 and TRBJ2-5, with 8 positions matching TRBD1. The CDR3 spans 12 residues. Germline trimming cut 4 bases from V and 5 bases from J; bases unmatched to any gene: 0. CDR1 and CDR2 (germline): SGHVS, FQNEAQ. This CDR3 reads CASSWDRETQYF. For the CDR3, the DNA is TGTGCCAGCAGCTGGGACAGGGAGACCCAGTACTTC.

The V and J genes are TRBV5-1 and TRBJ1-4; no clear D gene. CDR3 length: 13 residues. V was pared by 4 bases and J by 4 bases, with 8 bases between. The germline V gene has CDR1 SGHRS and CDR2 YFSETQ. CDR3 region: CASSPRLNEKLFF. The CDR3 region has the DNA TGCGCCAGCAGCCCGCGGCTTAATGAAAAACTGTTTTTT.

The chain employs TRBV7-3 and TRBJ2-7; a weak D match, TRBD1 (7 bases). The CDR3 covers 15 residues. The V end lost 3 bases, the J end lost 0 bases, and 12 bases lay between the germline ends. Germline values: CDR1 SGHTA, CDR2 FQGTGA. This CDR3 is CASSFGQGGSYEQYF. CDR3 nucleotide sequence: TGTGCCAGCAGCTTCGGGCAGGGGGGCTCCTACGAGCAGTACTTC.

The chain employs TRBV6-5 and TRBJ2-7, with D perhaps matching TRBD1 or TRBD2 (6 bases each). CDR3 length equals 11 residues. Trimming left V 10 bases short and J 9 bases short, with 16 bases between. In germline, CDR1 is MNHEY, CDR2 SVGAGI. CDR3 region: CATGGGNWQYF. CDR3 DNA sequence: TGTGCCACCGGGGGCGGGAATTGGCAGTACTTC.

The chain combines TRBV30 with TRBJ1-2; D may be TRBD1 (5 bases). CDR3 length: 13 amino acids. Germline-derived CDR1 and CDR2 are GTSNPN and SVGIG (reference sequence). V was shortened by 8 bases and J by 8 bases, with 21 bases between the two germline ends. The CDR3 here is CARHEQASRGYTF. The CDR3 DNA follows: TGTGCCCGGCATGAACAGGCATCGAGAGGCTACACCTTC.

The chain combines TRBV7-2 with TRBJ1-5; D possibly corresponds to TRBD1 (6 bases). Germline CDR1 SGHTA, CDR2 FQGNSA. Trimming left V 2 bases short and J 0 bases short, with 14 bases between. The CDR3 length is 17 residues. This CDR3 is CASSLSGAGHSNQPQHF. In DNA, the CDR3 is TGTGCCAGCAGCTTATCAGGGGCAGGACATAGCAATCAGCCCCAGCATTTT.

This chain links TRBV27 with TRBJ2-7, with 9 positions matching TRBD1. The CDR3 extends over 18 amino acids. V shed 0 bases, J shed 4 bases, and the junction held 13 bases outside the gene matches. Per the germline V gene, CDR1 is MNHEY and CDR2 is SMNVEV (reference sequence). Here the CDR3 reads CASSLSGSPGTGQYEQYF. In DNA form, the CDR3 reads TGTGCCAGCAGTTTATCAGGTTCTCCTGGGACAGGGCAATACGAGCAGTACTTC.

The CDR3 coding sequence is TGTGCCAGCAGCTTAGCGGCGGGCGCGACTGGAAACACCATATATTTT. Protein sequence: CASSLAAGATGNTIYF. This sequence joins TRBV7-8 and TRBJ1-3; D is undetermined. In germline, CDR1 is SGHVS, CDR2 FQNEAQ. The germline V and J ends were trimmed by 0 bases and 2 bases, with 11 bases remaining between them. This CDR3 spans 16 amino acids.

Only a few counts were recorded for this clone. The rearrangement uses TRBV7-9 and TRBJ2-7, with D perhaps TRBD1 (6 bases). The CDR3 has 15 amino acids. V dropped 1 base and J dropped 0 bases, with 10 bases sitting between them. The germline CDR1 and CDR2 sequences are SEHNR and FQNEAQ (reference sequence). The CDR3 here is CASSLVTGSSYEQYF. The CDR3 DNA reads as TGTGCCAGCAGCTTAGTAACAGGGAGCTCCTACGAGCAGTACTTC.

V is TRBV18 and J is TRBJ1-4, with 7 nucleotides matching TRBD1. J was trimmed by 2 bases and V by 3 bases; bases with no gene match: 6. The CDR3 length is 16 residues. Germline CDR1 and CDR2: KGHSH and LQKENI. The CDR3 reads CASSPNTGATNEKLFF. CDR3 DNA sequence: TGTGCCAGCTCACCGAATACAGGGGCGACTAATGAAAAACTGTTTTTT.

This chain links TRBV19 with TRBJ2-1; 9 bases align to TRBD1. The germline V gene encodes CDR1 LNHDA and CDR2 SQIVND (reference sequence). V shed 4 bases and J 1 base; nucleotides not matched to a gene: 2. This CDR3 is 15 amino acids long. In DNA form, the CDR3 reads TGTGCCAGTAGTAGGGGACAGGGATCCTACAATGAGCAGTTCTTC. This sequence encodes CASSRGQGSYNEQFF.

This chain links TRBV6-5 with TRBJ1-6; perhaps TRBD1 as D (5 bases). V was trimmed by 2 bases and J by 4 bases, leaving 9 bases between them. This CDR3 has 15 amino acids. Per germline, CDR1 MNHEY and CDR2 SVGAGI. In DNA, the CDR3 is TGTGCCAGCAGTTACGGCAGGGATTATAATTCACCCCTCCACTTT. It specifies CASSYGRDYNSPLHF.

The table lists this clone with a count of one. The V call is TRBV7-2, the J call TRBJ1-5; D remains unclear. The CDR3 runs 18 residues. Germline V gives CDR1 SGHTA, CDR2 FQGNSA. V gave up 1 base and J gave up 0 bases, with 16 bases separating them. The CDR3 DNA reads as TGTGCCAGCAGCTTAGAGGACCTCCATAGATATAGCAATCAGCCCCAGCATTTT. The encoded protein is CASSLEDLHRYSNQPQHF.

The rearrangement uses TRBV6-5 and TRBJ2-3; D is ambiguous. The CDR3 has 15 residues. The V end lost 3 bases, the J end lost 1 base, and 11 bases lay between the germline ends. In germline, CDR1 is MNHEY, CDR2 SVGAGI. CDR3 DNA: TGTGCCAGCAGTTATGTGGCTGACGGCACAGATACGCAGTATTTT. The encoded protein is CASSYVADGTDTQYF.

This rearrangement joins TRBV14 to TRBJ2-5, with unresolved D. CDR1 and CDR2 from the germline V gene are SGHDN and FVKESK. The CDR3 has 14 amino acids. With 0 bases removed from V and 1 base from J, the gap between germline ends came to 6 bases. The CDR3 DNA sequence: TGTGCCAGCAGCCAAGATCTTGCCCAAGAGACCCAGTACTTC. Amino acid sequence: CASSQDLAQETQYF. Full variable domain (outside the CDR3, taken from reference TRBV14 and TRBJ2-5): EAGVTQFPSHSVIEKGQTVTLRCDPISGHDNLYWYRRVMGKEIKFLLHFVKESKQDESGMPNNRFLAERTGGTYSTLKVQPAELEDSGVYFCASSQDLAQETQYFGPGTRLLVL.

This chain links TRBV5-4 with TRBJ2-5; 7 positions match TRBD1. CDR3 length: 15 amino acids. Germline-derived CDR1 and CDR2 are SGHNT and YYREEE (reference sequence). The junction had 5 bases not matched to a gene; V was cut back by 2 bases and J by 1 base. CDR3 in DNA: TGTGCCAGCAGCTTAACAGGGGCTTCCCAAGAGACCCAGTACTTC. This translates into CASSLTGASQETQYF.

V and J are TRBV11-2 and TRBJ2-5; 8 bases are a match to TRBD1. CDR3 length: 18 residues. The germline CDR1 and CDR2 sequences are SGHAT and FQNNGV. V shed 0 bases, J shed 2 bases, and the junction held 11 bases outside the gene matches. This chain's CDR3 is CASSLDPSGGRIQETQYF. Written as DNA, the CDR3 is TGTGCCAGCAGCTTAGATCCATCAGGGGGCCGCATTCAAGAGACCCAGTACTTC.